The entry that follows covers one TCR beta chain sequence. Its specificity is not known. The data were taken from a study of radiotherapy plus CTLA-4 blockade in lung cancer. V lost 0 bases, J lost 2 bases, and 11 bases lay in between. This CDR3 comprises 16 residues. CDR1 and CDR2 from the germline V gene are SGHRS and YFSETQ. The assay was immunoSEQ multiplex PCR, and TCRdb's table has in-frame clones only and misses some. The sample shows 95,000 to 150,000 clones, around 89% of them seen only once. The study, taken as a whole, reports: How blood T cell clones changed early, along with interferon-beta, reportedly forecast response best. Peripheral blood showed expansion of tumor-derived TCR clones after radiotherapy and ipilimumab.

This material consisted of peripheral blood, taken from a patient treated with radiotherapy plus ipilimumab. This chain connects TRBV5-1 to TRBJ2-2; perhaps TRBD1 as D (7 bases). This clonotype was obtained from a human donor with non-small cell lung cancer that progressed on radiotherapy plus ipilimumab. The CDR3 DNA is TGCGCCAGCAGCTTGGGGCAGGGGGGAAACACCGGGGAGCTGTTTTTT. This codes for CASSLGQGGNTGELFF.